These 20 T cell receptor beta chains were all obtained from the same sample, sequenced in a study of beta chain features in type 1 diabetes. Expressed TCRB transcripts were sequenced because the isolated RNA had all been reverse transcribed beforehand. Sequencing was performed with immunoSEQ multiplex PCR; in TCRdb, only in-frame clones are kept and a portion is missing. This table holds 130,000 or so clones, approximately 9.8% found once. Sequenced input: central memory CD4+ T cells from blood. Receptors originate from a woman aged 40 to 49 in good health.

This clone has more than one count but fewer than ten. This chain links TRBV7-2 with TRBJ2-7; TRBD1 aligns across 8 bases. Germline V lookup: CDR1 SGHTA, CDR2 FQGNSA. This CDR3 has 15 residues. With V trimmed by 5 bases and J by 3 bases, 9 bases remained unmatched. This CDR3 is CASSRGQVEIYEQYF. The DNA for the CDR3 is TGTGCCAGCAGCCGGGGACAGGTAGAAATCTACGAGCAGTACTTC.

CDR3 in DNA: TGCGCCAGCAGCTTTAACGGGGGTGACTATGGCTACACCTTC. It translates to CASSFNGGDYGYTF. The chain links TRBV5-1 to TRBJ1-2; D possibly corresponds to TRBD1 (5 bases). In germline, CDR1 is SGHRS, CDR2 YFSETQ. V was pared by 2 bases and J by 3 bases, with 11 bases between. The CDR3 runs to 14 residues.

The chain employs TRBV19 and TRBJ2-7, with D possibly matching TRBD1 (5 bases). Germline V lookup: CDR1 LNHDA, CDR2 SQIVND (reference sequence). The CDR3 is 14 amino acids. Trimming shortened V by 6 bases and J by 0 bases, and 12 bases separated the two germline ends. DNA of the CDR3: TGTGCCAGTAGAGACCTTAGGGGCTCCTACGAGCAGTACTTC. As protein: CASRDLRGSYEQYF.

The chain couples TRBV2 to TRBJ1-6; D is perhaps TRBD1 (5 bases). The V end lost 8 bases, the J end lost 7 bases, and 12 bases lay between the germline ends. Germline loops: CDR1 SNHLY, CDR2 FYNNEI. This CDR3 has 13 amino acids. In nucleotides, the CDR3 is TGTGCCAGCTTGCGGGGGATAAATTCACCCCTCCACTTT. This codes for CASLRGINSPLHF.

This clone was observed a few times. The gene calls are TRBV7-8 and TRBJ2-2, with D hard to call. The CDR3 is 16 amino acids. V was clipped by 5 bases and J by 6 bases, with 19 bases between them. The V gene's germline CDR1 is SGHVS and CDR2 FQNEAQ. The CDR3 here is CASSHLAGRNPGELFF. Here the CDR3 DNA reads TGTGCCAGCAGCCATCTCGCAGGTCGGAATCCCGGGGAGCTGTTTTTT.

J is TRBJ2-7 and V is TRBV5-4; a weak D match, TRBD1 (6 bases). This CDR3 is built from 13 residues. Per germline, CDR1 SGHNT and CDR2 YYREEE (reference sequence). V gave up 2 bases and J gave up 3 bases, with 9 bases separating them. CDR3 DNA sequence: TGTGCCAGCAGCTTTGGACAGCACTACGAGCAGTACTTC. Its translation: CASSFGQHYEQYF.

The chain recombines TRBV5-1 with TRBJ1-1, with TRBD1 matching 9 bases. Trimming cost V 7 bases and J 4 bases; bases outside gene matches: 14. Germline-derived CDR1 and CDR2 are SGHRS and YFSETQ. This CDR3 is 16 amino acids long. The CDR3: CASRPGTGPRGTEAFF. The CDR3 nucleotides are TGCGCCAGCCGTCCCGGGACAGGGCCCAGGGGCACTGAAGCTTTCTTT.

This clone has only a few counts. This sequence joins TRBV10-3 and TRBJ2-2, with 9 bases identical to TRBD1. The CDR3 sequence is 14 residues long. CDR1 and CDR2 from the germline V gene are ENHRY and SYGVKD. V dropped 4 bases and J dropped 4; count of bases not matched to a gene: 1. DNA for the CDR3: TGTGCCATCAGTGGGGACAGGGCCACCGGGGAGCTGTTTTTT. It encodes CAISGDRATGELFF.

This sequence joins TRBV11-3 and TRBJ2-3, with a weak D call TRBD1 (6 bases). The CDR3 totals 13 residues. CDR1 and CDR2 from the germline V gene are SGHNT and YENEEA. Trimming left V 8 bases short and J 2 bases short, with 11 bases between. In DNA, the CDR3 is TGTGCCAGCTCCCAGGGGTACACAGATACGCAGTATTTT. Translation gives CASSQGYTDTQYF.

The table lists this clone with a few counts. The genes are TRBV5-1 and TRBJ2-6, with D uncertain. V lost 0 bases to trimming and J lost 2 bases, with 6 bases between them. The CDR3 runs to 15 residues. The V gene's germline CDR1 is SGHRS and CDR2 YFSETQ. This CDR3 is CASSLGGAGANVLTF. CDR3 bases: TGCGCCAGCAGCTTGGGCGGAGCTGGGGCCAACGTCCTGACTTTC.

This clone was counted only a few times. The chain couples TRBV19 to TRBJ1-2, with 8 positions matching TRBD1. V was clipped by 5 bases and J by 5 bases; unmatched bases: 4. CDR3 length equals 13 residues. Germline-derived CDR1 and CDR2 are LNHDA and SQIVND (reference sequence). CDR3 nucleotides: TGTGCCAGTAGTGCAGACAGGGGATATGGCTACACCTTC. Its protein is CASSADRGYGYTF.

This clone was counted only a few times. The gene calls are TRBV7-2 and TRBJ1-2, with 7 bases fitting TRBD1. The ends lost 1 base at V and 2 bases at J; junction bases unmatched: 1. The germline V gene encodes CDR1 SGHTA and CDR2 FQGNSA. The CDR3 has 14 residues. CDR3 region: CASSLVGQNYGYTF. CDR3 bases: TGTGCCAGCAGCTTAGTGGGACAGAACTATGGCTACACCTTC. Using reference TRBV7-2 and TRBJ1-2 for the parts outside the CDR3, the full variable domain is GAGVSQSPSNKVTEKGKDVELRCDPISGHTALYWYRQSLGQGLEFLIYFQGNSAPDKSGLPSDRFSAERTGGSVSTLTIQRTQQEDSAVYLCASSLVGQNYGYTFGSGTRLTVV.

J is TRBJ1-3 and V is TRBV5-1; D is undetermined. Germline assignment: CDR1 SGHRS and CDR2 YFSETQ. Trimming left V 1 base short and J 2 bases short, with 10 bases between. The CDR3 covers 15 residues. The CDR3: CASSLSGTTGNTIYF. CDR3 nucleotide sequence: TGCGCCAGCAGCTTGTCGGGTACCACTGGAAACACCATATATTTT. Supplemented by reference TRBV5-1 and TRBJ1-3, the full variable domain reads KAGVTQTPRYLIKTRGQQVTLSCSPISGHRSVSWYQQTPGQGLQFLFEYFSETQRNKGNFPGRFSGRQFSNSRSEMNVSTLELGDSALYLCASSLSGTTGNTIYFGEGSWLTVV.

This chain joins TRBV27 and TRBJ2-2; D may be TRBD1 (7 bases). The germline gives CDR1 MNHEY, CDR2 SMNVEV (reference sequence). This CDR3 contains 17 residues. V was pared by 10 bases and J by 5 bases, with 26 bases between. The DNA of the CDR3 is TGTGCCACCTCAAGAGCGGTGGCAGGGGGGAATACCGGGGAGCTGTTTTTT. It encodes CATSRAVAGGNTGELFF.

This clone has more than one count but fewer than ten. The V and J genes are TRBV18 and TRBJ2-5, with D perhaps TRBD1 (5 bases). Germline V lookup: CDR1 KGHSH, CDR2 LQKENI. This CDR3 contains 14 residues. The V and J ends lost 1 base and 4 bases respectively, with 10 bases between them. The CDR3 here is CASSPRDRRETQYF. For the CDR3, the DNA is TGTGCCAGCTCACCACGAGACAGAAGAGAGACCCAGTACTTC.

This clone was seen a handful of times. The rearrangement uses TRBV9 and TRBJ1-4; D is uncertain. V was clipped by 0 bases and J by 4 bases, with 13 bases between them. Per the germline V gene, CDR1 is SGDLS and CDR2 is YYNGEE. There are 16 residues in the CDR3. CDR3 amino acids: CASSVASAGHNEKLFF. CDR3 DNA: TGTGCCAGCAGCGTAGCTTCGGCAGGTCATAATGAAAAACTGTTTTTT.

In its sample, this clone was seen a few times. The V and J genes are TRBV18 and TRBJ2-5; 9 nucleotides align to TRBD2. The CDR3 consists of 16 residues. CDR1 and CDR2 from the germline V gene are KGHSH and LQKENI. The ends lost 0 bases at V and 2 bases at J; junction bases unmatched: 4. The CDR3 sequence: CASSPPIAGAQETQYF. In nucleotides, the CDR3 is TGTGCCAGCTCACCACCGATAGCGGGGGCACAAGAGACCCAGTACTTC. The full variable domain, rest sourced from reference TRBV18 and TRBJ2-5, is NAGVMQNPRHLVRRRGQEARLRCSPMKGHSHVYWYRQLPEEGLKFMVYLQKENIIDESGMPKERFSAEFPKEGPSILRIQQVVRGDSAAYFCASSPPIAGAQETQYFGPGTRLLVL.

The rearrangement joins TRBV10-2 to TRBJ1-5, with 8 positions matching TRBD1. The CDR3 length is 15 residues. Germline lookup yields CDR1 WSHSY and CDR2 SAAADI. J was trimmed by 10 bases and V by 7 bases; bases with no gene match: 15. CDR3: CASMEITGGGGPQHF. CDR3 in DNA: TGCGCCAGCATGGAGATAACAGGGGGAGGTGGTCCCCAGCATTTT.

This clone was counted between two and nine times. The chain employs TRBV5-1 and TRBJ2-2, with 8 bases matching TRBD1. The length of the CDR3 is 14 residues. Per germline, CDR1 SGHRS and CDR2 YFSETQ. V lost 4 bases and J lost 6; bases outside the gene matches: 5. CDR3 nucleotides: TGCGCCAGCAGCCTGGACAGGGCGGCCGGGGAGCTGTTTTTT. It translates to CASSLDRAAGELFF.

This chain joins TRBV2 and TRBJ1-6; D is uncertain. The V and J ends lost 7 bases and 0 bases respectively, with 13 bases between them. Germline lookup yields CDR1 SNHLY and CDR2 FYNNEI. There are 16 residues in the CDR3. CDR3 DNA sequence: TGTGCCAGCAAAGCCTCCCTAAGCTCCTATAATTCACCCCTCCACTTT. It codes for CASKASLSSYNSPLHF.